The source of this T cell receptor beta chain is a study of graft-versus-host responses after intestinal transplantation. Points on this clone: Its cognate antigen is unknown.

The J segment lost 6 bases and the V segment lost 4 bases, leaving 4 bases of the junction unmatched. CDR1 SGHRS and CDR2 YFSETQ come from the germline V gene. CDR3 length: 15 amino acids. Profiled with immunoSEQ multiplex PCR; TCRdb holds only in-frame clones, not every one. This sample yields about 130,000 clones, of which about nine tenths are seen a single time; 0.19% belongs to the top ten. The starting material was unstimulated CD4+ T cells sorted from spleen or lymph node cells, obtained before intestinal transplant. The clonotype originates from a human donor who received an intestinal transplant. The gene calls are TRBV5-1 and TRBJ2-1; the match to TRBD2 covers 13 bases. CDR3 residues: CASSLGTSGINEQFF. CDR3 bases: TGCGCCAGCAGCCTCGGGACTAGCGGGATCAATGAGCAGTTCTTC.